Below are 9 T cell receptor beta chains sequenced from a single sample in a study of T cells after yellow fever vaccination. A single record per CDR3 protein comes from TCRdb applying MiXCR to the 5' RACE reads. The repertoire holds around 300,000 distinct CDR3 sequences, roughly 13% seen once, with about 0.54% in the top ten. The source material was CD4+ T cells sorted from PBMCs, sampled 45 days after the yellow fever booster vaccination. The receptors stem from a man under 40 who received the YFV17D yellow fever vaccine.

V gene TRBV7-2 combines with J gene TRBJ2-5; no definite D call. CDR1 is SGHTA and CDR2 is FQGNSA in the germline V gene. There are 15 residues in the CDR3. Trimming removed 2 bases from V and 4 bases from J, with 14 bases in between. The CDR3 loop is CASSLNGKGIETQYF. In DNA form, the CDR3 reads TGTGCCAGCAGCTTAAACGGAAAGGGCATAGAGACCCAGTACTTC. The full variable domain, rest sourced from reference TRBV7-2 and TRBJ2-5, is GAGVSQSPSNKVTEKGKDVELRCDPISGHTALYWYRQSLGQGLEFLIYFQGNSAPDKSGLPSDRFSAERTGGSVSTLTIQRTQQEDSAVYLCASSLNGKGIETQYFGPGTRLLVL.

V is TRBV28 and J is TRBJ2-5; D is possibly TRBD1 (5 bases). The CDR3 is 14 residues long. Looked up from germline, CDR1 is MDHEN and CDR2 is SYDVKM. Trimming shortened V by 6 bases and J by 2 bases, and 13 bases separated the two germline ends. CDR3 coding DNA: TGTGCCAGCAGCCAGGGTCCCTTACAAGAGACCCAGTACTTC. Its protein product is CASSQGPLQETQYF.

The chain is built from TRBV29-1 and TRBJ2-7; 10 bases agree with TRBD2. CDR3 length equals 14 residues. The J segment lost 5 bases and the V segment lost 3 bases, leaving 7 bases of the junction unmatched. CDR1 SQVTM and CDR2 ANQGSEA come from the germline V gene. In nucleotides, the CDR3 is TGCAGCGTTGACGGAGCGGGAGGGCCTCACGAGCAGTACTTC. This encodes CSVDGAGGPHEQYF.

The gene calls are TRBV28 and TRBJ2-7; D is ambiguous. CDR1 and CDR2 (germline): MDHEN, SYDVKM. Trimming took 6 bases from V and 2 from J, leaving 14 bases between them. The CDR3 runs to 14 residues. The CDR3 reads CASSTPGSTYEQYF. DNA for the CDR3: TGTGCCAGCAGCACACCTGGGTCCACCTACGAGCAGTACTTC.

This clonotype was recorded a few times. The CDR3 bases are TGTGCCAGCAGTTTAAACTGGCAAGAGACCCAGTACTTC. It is translated as CASSLNWQETQYF. The chain couples TRBV28 to TRBJ2-5; D remains unclear. The V gene lost 2 bases and the J gene lost 2 bases, with 6 bases spanning the gap. This CDR3 contains 13 residues. The V gene's germline CDR1 is MDHEN and CDR2 SYDVKM.

This clonotype was seen only a few times. V and J are TRBV10-3 and TRBJ2-2; D unclear. The V gene lost 9 bases and the J gene lost 4 bases, with 12 bases spanning the gap. CDR1 and CDR2 (germline): ENHRY, SYGVKD. This CDR3 contains 13 residues. The CDR3, as DNA: TGTGCCATAGGGCCAGCGATCACCGGGGAGCTGTTTTTT. It codes for CAIGPAITGELFF.

This clonotype was picked up a small number of times. The chain recombines TRBV7-2 with TRBJ2-5; a weak D match, TRBD2 (7 bases). Germline assignment: CDR1 SGHTA and CDR2 FQGNSA. The V end lost 6 bases, the J end lost 0 bases, and 17 bases lay between the germline ends. This CDR3 has 16 residues. CDR3 loop: CASRQGQRDNQETQYF. DNA for the CDR3: TGTGCCAGCAGACAGGGCCAGCGGGACAACCAAGAGACCCAGTACTTC.

In this sample, this clonotype turned up a few times. J is TRBJ2-7 and V is TRBV12-3 or TRBV12-4; TRBD2 matches 12 bases. V lost 5 bases to trimming and J lost 2 bases; unmatched junction nucleotides: 1. The CDR3 extends over 14 amino acids. The CDR3 loop is CASSPSGRAYEQYF. The CDR3 DNA sequence: TGTGCCAGCAGTCCTAGCGGGAGGGCCTACGAGCAGTACTTC.

This clonotype was seen a handful of times. The rearrangement joins TRBV18 to TRBJ2-1; D remains unclear. There are 12 residues in the CDR3. V was pared by 3 bases and J by 7 bases, with 7 bases between. CDR1 and CDR2 (germline): KGHSH, LQKENI. The DNA for the CDR3 is TGTGCCAGCTCACCGTCCAGAAATGAGCAGTTCTTC. Encoded protein: CASSPSRNEQFF.